This entry lists 9 T cell receptor beta chains sequenced from one sample in a study of metastatic and nonmetastatic thyroid tumors. TCRdb re-clonotyped the PCR reads via MiXCR. Here the sample spans about 9,400 clones, roughly 30% being singletons. Patients underwent thyroid surgery, and none had received any treatment before it. Sequenced input: adjacent normal tissue. Receptors were obtained from a female donor with papillary thyroid cancer or a benign thyroid nodule (not recorded which). Some clones in this sample may be carry-over from other donors' samples.

A few counts support this clone. V gene TRBV2 combines with J gene TRBJ2-7; weak D call: TRBD1 (5 bases). Germline V gene sequence: CDR1 SNHLY, CDR2 FYNNEI. The CDR3 spans 12 residues. The germline V and J ends were trimmed by 5 bases and 5 bases, with 10 bases remaining between them. The CDR3 DNA follows: TGTGCCAGCAGTAAGTCAGGGCACGAGCAGTACTTC. It codes for CASSKSGHEQYF. The full variable domain, its missing parts supplied by reference TRBV2 and TRBJ2-7, is EPEVTQTPSHQVTQMGQEVILRCVPISNHLYFYWYRQILGQKVEFLVSFYNNEISEKSEIFDDQFSVERPDGSNFTLKIRSTKLEDSAMYFCASSKSGHEQYFGPGTRLTVT.

The rearrangement joins TRBV11-3 to TRBJ2-7; D is ambiguous. There are 15 residues in the CDR3. CDR1 and CDR2 from the germline V gene are SGHNT and YENEEA. The V end lost 5 bases, the J end lost 0 bases, and 14 bases lay between the germline ends. CDR3 residues: CASSARLGGSYEQYF. CDR3 DNA: TGTGCCAGCAGCGCACGACTCGGCGGCTCCTACGAGCAGTACTTC.

This chain uses TRBV20-1 with TRBJ1-5; D remains ambiguous. From germline, CDR1 is DFQATT and CDR2 SNEGSKA (reference sequence). Trimming removed 4 bases from V and 0 bases from J, with 10 bases in between. The CDR3 is 14 residues long. The CDR3 sequence: CSATSEASNQPQHF. The DNA of the CDR3 is TGCAGTGCTACCTCAGAAGCTAGCAATCAGCCCCAGCATTTT.

This clone was recorded a few times. The V call is TRBV27, the J call TRBJ2-7; D is perhaps TRBD2 (6 bases). Germline-derived CDR1 and CDR2 are MNHEY and SMNVEV (reference sequence). V lost 4 bases and J 4 bases, leaving 17 bases between the germline ends. The CDR3 consists of 15 residues. The CDR3 region has the DNA TGTGCCAGCAGTTCCGAGCGGAGGGGCGCGTACGAGCAGTACTTC. Translation gives CASSSERRGAYEQYF.

J is TRBJ2-4 and V is TRBV12-3 or TRBV12-4, with 7 bases matching TRBD2. The CDR3 spans 14 residues. The trim removed 5 bases at V and 10 bases at J, leaving 11 bases unmatched. Written as DNA, the CDR3 is TGTGCCAGCAGTCCGGGGGGTACCCGGATTATTCAGTACTTC. It yields the protein CASSPGGTRIIQYF.

This clone was counted only a few times. One end of the junction is discordant with germline, which a read error may explain. This rearrangement joins TRBV19 to TRBJ2-7; no definite D call. Germline V gene lookup returns CDR1 LNHDA and CDR2 SQIVND (reference sequence). This CDR3 has 14 residues. The CDR3: CAGSMKYKLNEQYF. CDR3 DNA sequence: TGTGCCGGTAGTATGAAGTACAAACTCAACGAGCAGTACTTC.

This clone is medium-sized (0.01 to 0.1%) within its sample. The rearrangement links TRBV7-2 to TRBJ1-4; 10 bases agree with TRBD1. The CDR3 sequence is 17 residues long. Germline CDR1 reads SGHTA; CDR2 reads FQGNSA. With 5 bases clipped from V and 1 base from J, the junction kept 7 bases outside the gene matches. CDR3 nucleotide sequence: TGTGCCAGCAGCGCGGGACAGGGGAGAGAAACTAATGAAAAACTGTTTTTT. Translated: CASSAGQGRETNEKLFF.

The J gene is TRBJ2-7, the V gene TRBV6-2 or TRBV6-3, with D possibly called TRBD1 or TRBD2 (5 bases each). V was trimmed by 0 bases and J by 6 bases, leaving 9 bases between them. The CDR3 loop spans 13 amino acids. Germline CDR1 is MNHEY and CDR2 is SVGEGT. CDR3 loop: CASSYSRGGEQYF. The CDR3 nucleotides are TGTGCCAGCAGTTACTCGAGGGGCGGCGAGCAGTACTTC.

This clone was seen a handful of times. The J gene is TRBJ2-3, the V gene TRBV7-3, with 9 nucleotides matching TRBD2. The V gene's germline CDR1 is SGHTA and CDR2 FQGTGA. Losses at the gene ends were 4 bases for V and 7 bases for J; bases not matched to a gene: 9. This CDR3 has 15 amino acids. The CDR3 nucleotides read TGTGCCAGCAGCTCCCACGTAGCGGGGGTCAATACGCAGTATTTT. Its translation is CASSSHVAGVNTQYF.